This is a list of T cell receptor beta chains from one sample in a study of blood T cells in healthy people across ages. TCRdb re-derived calls from the 5' RACE reads in MiXCR, one entry per CDR3 protein. The sample gives 600,000 to 1,000,000 distinct CDR3 sequences, around 25% of which show up once; around 3.6% is in the top ten. Another study also made use of these data, one on T cells of mothers and their children.

The specimen was blood. These receptors were collected from a boy aged 5-17 years in good health. The CDR3 runs from the conserved cysteine through the conserved F or W. The order of the fields is D gene, V gene, clone size, J gene, CDR3 length, CDR3 protein, CDR3 DNA. The D gene is left open where the match is weak. Clone size, where shown, is once, few, many, or a class for clones that have expanded.

D gene: TRBD2
V gene: TRBV15
clone size: NA
J gene: TRBJ2-4
CDR3 length: 14
CDR3 protein: CATRGGGSKHIQYF
CDR3 DNA: TGTGCCACCAGGGGCGGGGGGTCCAAACACATTCAGTACTTC

D gene: NA
V gene: TRBV12-3/TRBV12-4
clone size: few
J gene: TRBJ2-1
CDR3 length: 13
CDR3 protein: CASRTLSYNEQFF
CDR3 DNA: TGTGCCAGCAGAACCCTATCATACAATGAGCAGTTCTTC

D gene: TRBD2
V gene: TRBV4-3
clone size: few
J gene: TRBJ2-2
CDR3 length: 17
CDR3 protein: CASSQDRLAGYTGELFF
CDR3 DNA: TGCGCCAGCAGCCAAGATCGACTAGCGGGATACACCGGGGAGCTGTTTTTT

D gene: TRBD1
V gene: TRBV29-1
clone size: few
J gene: TRBJ1-1
CDR3 length: 12
CDR3 protein: CSGDRSGTEAFF
CDR3 DNA: TGCAGCGGGGACAGGTCGGGTACTGAAGCTTTCTTT

D gene: NA
V gene: TRBV2
clone size: NA
J gene: TRBJ2-5
CDR3 length: 13
CDR3 protein: CASSDPSEETQYF
CDR3 DNA: TGTGCCAGCAGTGATCCTAGCGAGGAGACCCAGTACTTC

D gene: TRBD1
V gene: TRBV5-1
clone size: NA
J gene: TRBJ2-7
CDR3 length: 18
CDR3 protein: CASSFRGRPGTSFYEQYF
CDR3 DNA: TGCGCCAGCAGCTTTAGGGGGCGACCGGGTACTAGTTTCTACGAGCAGTACTTC

D gene: NA
V gene: TRBV28
clone size: NA
J gene: TRBJ2-4
CDR3 length: 17
CDR3 protein: CASSPRLLTLAKNIQYF
CDR3 DNA: TGTGCCAGCAGCCCACGTCTACTGACTCTAGCCAAAAACATTCAGTACTTC

D gene: NA
V gene: TRBV7-9
clone size: few
J gene: TRBJ2-3
CDR3 length: 11
CDR3 protein: CASSPSVTQYF
CDR3 DNA: TGTGCCAGCAGCCCAAGCGTTACGCAGTATTTT

D gene: NA
V gene: TRBV12-3/TRBV12-4
clone size: NA
J gene: TRBJ2-3
CDR3 length: 14
CDR3 protein: CASSVGPGADTQYF
CDR3 DNA: TGTGCCAGCAGTGTGGGCCCAGGGGCAGATACGCAGTATTTT

D gene: NA
V gene: TRBV27
clone size: NA
J gene: TRBJ1-2
CDR3 length: 14
CDR3 protein: CASSPGTLTGSYTF
CDR3 DNA: TGTGCCAGCAGTCCCGGAACACTTACGGGGAGCTACACCTTC

D gene: TRBD1
V gene: TRBV20-1
clone size: NA
J gene: TRBJ2-7
CDR3 length: 16
CDR3 protein: CSARLRDSINSYEQYF
CDR3 DNA: TGCAGTGCTAGGTTACGGGACAGCATTAATTCCTACGAGCAGTATTTC

D gene: NA
V gene: TRBV5-1
clone size: NA
J gene: TRBJ2-7
CDR3 length: 13
CDR3 protein: CASSQKGVHEQYF
CDR3 DNA: TGCGCCAGCAGCCAGAAGGGGGTCCACGAGCAGTACTTC

D gene: TRBD1
V gene: TRBV20-1
clone size: NA
J gene: TRBJ1-1
CDR3 length: 15
CDR3 protein: CSASLTGTGVTEAFF
CDR3 DNA: TGCAGTGCTAGCCTAACCGGGACAGGGGTTACTGAAGCTTTCTTT